The 11 T cell receptor beta chains listed next were all sequenced from one sample in a study of PD-1 blockade in classical Hodgkin lymphoma. As for time point: cycle 4 day 1 (C4D1), after 6 weeks of nivolumab. Patients all relapsed after autologous stem cell transplantation, and there was variation in brentuximab vedotin exposure. Repertoires were generated with immunoSEQ multiplex PCR, while TCRdb's copy carries only in-frame clones and drops some. The sample holds about 16,000 clones, less than 75% seen once. The input for sequencing was peripheral blood mononuclear cells (PBMCs), taken before the fourth cycle of nivolumab. These receptors were collected from a human donor with classical Hodgkin lymphoma.

In its sample, this clone was seen a few times. The CDR3 region has the DNA TGTGCCAGCAGCTTAGGGTCGGGGGTCGACGAGCAGTACTTC. Amino acids: CASSLGSGVDEQYF. This chain links TRBV7-2 with TRBJ2-7, with a weak D call TRBD2 (6 bases). The CDR3 sequence is 14 residues long. The germline gives CDR1 SGHTA, CDR2 FQGNSA. Trimming shortened V by 1 base and J by 5 bases, and 12 bases separated the two germline ends.

The DNA of the CDR3 is TGTGCCAGCAGTTGGGACAGGGAGGGGGAGAAAAAGGTATACAATGAGCAGTTCTTC. Translating it yields CASSWDREGEKKVYNEQFF. The chain couples TRBV2 to TRBJ2-1, with 9 bases aligning to TRBD1. The CDR3 has 19 amino acids. With 5 bases clipped from V and 4 bases from J, the junction kept 18 bases outside the gene matches. From germline, CDR1 is SNHLY and CDR2 FYNNEI.

The chain couples TRBV2 to TRBJ2-7; 7 bases line up with TRBD1. Germline CDR1 SNHLY, CDR2 FYNNEI. The J segment lost 2 bases and the V segment lost 6 bases, leaving 7 bases of the junction unmatched. CDR3 length equals 14 residues. This chain's CDR3 is CASSEGAGTYEQYF. As DNA, the CDR3 is TGTGCCAGCAGCGAGGGGGCAGGTACCTACGAGCAGTACTTC.

This chain uses TRBV6-5 with TRBJ1-6; weak D call: TRBD1 (6 bases). Looked up from germline, CDR1 is MNHEY and CDR2 is SVGAGI. This CDR3 is built from 16 residues. V was clipped by 4 bases and J by 8 bases, with 18 bases between them. CDR3: CASSLDSLNKYSPLHF. CDR3 sequence (DNA): TGTGCCAGCAGTTTGGACAGTCTCAACAAGTATTCACCCCTCCACTTT.

The chain has TRBV7-3 and TRBJ2-7; D not certain. Germline-derived CDR1 and CDR2 are SGHTA and FQGTGA. The V and J ends lost 0 bases and 5 bases respectively, with 8 bases between them. CDR3 length: 13 amino acids. The CDR3 nucleotides are TGTGCCAGCAGCTTAACGCCCCTCAACGAGCAGTACTTC. Translation gives CASSLTPLNEQYF. Complete variable domain (other parts from reference TRBV7-3 and TRBJ2-7): GAGVSQTPSNKVTEKGKYVELRCDPISGHTALYWYRQSLGQGPEFLIYFQGTGAADDSGLPNDRFFAVRPEGSVSTLKIQRTERGDSAVYLCASSLTPLNEQYFGPGTRLTVT.

This clone was seen only a few times. The chain combines TRBV11-3 with TRBJ2-1; 10 bases agree with TRBD2. The ends lost 0 bases at V and 3 bases at J; junction bases unmatched: 5. CDR3 length: 17 amino acids. Looked up from germline, CDR1 is SGHNT and CDR2 is YENEEA. This CDR3 reads CASSLDPTSGIYNEQFF. CDR3 sequence (DNA): TGTGCCAGCAGCTTAGATCCCACTAGCGGGATCTACAATGAGCAGTTCTTC.

This clone has only one observation. The V gene is TRBV30, the J gene TRBJ2-3; tentatively, D is TRBD1 (5 bases). The CDR3 sequence is 14 residues long. The germline V gene has CDR1 GTSNPN and CDR2 SVGIG (reference sequence). V lost 2 bases to trimming and J lost 3 bases, with 12 bases between them. CDR3 in DNA: TGTGCCTGGAGTCTCACCAGGGAAACAGATACGCAGTATTTT. This translates into CAWSLTRETDTQYF.

The CDR3 DNA reads as TGTGCCAGCAGCCCCGAGGGGCCTAGTACCCCTGCCTACGAGCAGTACTTC. Protein: CASSPEGPSTPAYEQYF. The V call is TRBV4-2, the J call TRBJ2-7; perhaps D is TRBD1 or TRBD2 (5 bases each). This CDR3 contains 17 residues. Germline V lookup: CDR1 LGHNA, CDR2 YNFKEQ. The V and J ends lost 4 bases and 2 bases respectively, with 21 bases between them.

This chain connects TRBV5-1 to TRBJ1-4, with D possibly TRBD1 on 6 matching bases. Germline V gene lookup returns CDR1 SGHRS and CDR2 YFSETQ. The germline V and J ends were trimmed by 4 bases and 1 base, with 17 bases remaining between them. The CDR3 consists of 17 residues. The CDR3 loop is CASSLRRGEGTNEKLFF. CDR3 DNA: TGCGCCAGCAGCCTCCGGAGGGGGGAAGGAACTAATGAAAAACTGTTTTTT.

The J gene is TRBJ2-7, the V gene TRBV11-2, with D tentatively TRBD1 or TRBD2 (5 bases each). CDR1 and CDR2 (germline): SGHAT, FQNNGV. V lost 5 bases to trimming and J lost 4 bases, with 21 bases between them. The CDR3 has 16 residues. The CDR3 DNA is TGTGCCAGCAGCCCGGGACGCCTGGGGGAAGATTACGAGCAGTACTTC. Its translation is CASSPGRLGEDYEQYF.

In its sample, this clone was seen a few times. The chain couples TRBV2 to TRBJ2-7, with 7 bases matching TRBD1. CDR1 and CDR2 (germline): SNHLY, FYNNEI. The V gene end was trimmed by 8 bases and the J gene end by 7 bases; junction bases not matched to a gene: 14. The CDR3 spans 14 residues. The CDR3 nucleotides are TGTGCCAGCGTAAGCCGGGACAGCACCCCAGAGCAGTACTTC. This translates into CASVSRDSTPEQYF.